Many counts were recorded for the clone carrying this T cell receptor beta chain. The data were obtained in a study of T-cell reconstitution after alpha-beta-depleted transplantation in children. Trimming stripped 7 bases from V and 6 bases from J, with 13 bases between. CDR3 size: 12 residues. CDR1 is DFQATT, CDR2 SNEGSKA, per germline (reference sequence). It was with unique molecular identifiers that the TCRbeta library was prepared. TCRdb re-called the PCR reads with MiXCR, one entry per CDR3 protein. The sample holds hundreds of thousands of distinct CDR3 sequences, 16% seen once. This clonotype originated in a human donor who donated a stem cell graft to a child with acute myeloid leukemia. The rearrangement links TRBV20-1 to TRBJ2-1; D perhaps matches TRBD2 (6 bases). Specimen: PBMCs from the stem cell graft donor, collected from the stem cell graft. The CDR3 reads CSGSGDFNEQFF. The CDR3 bases are TGCAGTGGATCGGGGGATTTCAATGAGCAGTTCTTC.